These 2 T cell receptor beta chains share one sample of origin, sequenced in a study of T-cell reconstitution after alpha-beta-depleted transplantation in children. Unique molecular identifiers were incorporated during preparation of the TCRbeta library. TCRdb reprocessed the PCR reads with MiXCR, giving one entry per CDR3 protein. This sample has nearly 400,000 distinct CDR3 sequences, with roughly 22% found just once. The sample was PBMCs from the stem cell graft donor, taken from the stem cell graft. Receptors originate from a human donor who donated a stem cell graft to a child with acute myeloid leukemia.

This clonotype was counted many times. The rearrangement joins TRBV24-1 to TRBJ2-1; D is unclear. V was trimmed by 0 bases and J by 8 bases, leaving 13 bases between them. Germline V gives CDR1 KGHDR, CDR2 SFDVKD. The CDR3 is 15 amino acids. DNA for the CDR3: TGTGCCACCAGTGATTTGGCTTCGGCGGAGCATGAGCAGTTCTTC. Amino acid sequence: CATSDLASAEHEQFF.

The V call is TRBV12-3 or TRBV12-4, the J call TRBJ2-3; the D gene is possibly TRBD2 (6 bases). This CDR3 region has 14 residues. V was pared by 3 bases and J by 4 bases, with 11 bases between. The CDR3 DNA sequence: TGTGCCAGCAGTTTGACTAGTATCGCAGATACGCAGTATTTT. Its translation: CASSLTSIADTQYF.